This T cell receptor beta chain was captured in a study of identifying expanded T cells in peripheral blood. General study points: Differentially abundant clones: roughly 1.2 between replicates, 15 to 17 at two to three weeks, around 20 at four. Across healthy donors, higher total template counts meant significantly greater roughly two-week count variance.

Germline V gene data show CDR1 as SGHDT and CDR2 as YYEEEE. V lost 4 bases to trimming and J lost 5 bases; unmatched junction nucleotides: 8. CDR3 length: 15 residues. About this clone: The antigen remains unidentified.

Profiling relied on immunoSEQ multiplex PCR, and the TCRdb table lists in-frame clones only, not all of them. The sample holds some 130,000 clones; 75% to 90% are singletons and the top ten take 7% to 10%. The sequenced sample was blood. The clonotype originates from a person aged 18 to 70 in good health. The rearrangement links TRBV5-6 to TRBJ1-4, with 7 nucleotides matching TRBD1. CDR3 bases: TGTGCCAGCAGCGCCGCAGGGGGTCTCAATGAAAAACTGTTTTTT. Its translation is CASSAAGGLNEKLFF. The variable domain in full, completed from reference TRBV5-6 and TRBJ1-4, reads DAGVTQSPTHLIKTRGQQVTLRCSPKSGHDTVSWYQQALGQGPQFIFQYYEEEERQRGNFPDRFSGHQFPNYSSELNVNALLLGDSALYLCASSAAGGLNEKLFFGSGTQLSVL.